This is a list of T cell receptor beta chains from one sample in a study of T cell repertoires in cytomegalovirus infection. TCRdb ran MiXCR on the reads and lists one entry per CDR3 protein. The sample lists 300,000 to 450,000 distinct CDR3 sequences; about a sixth were seen once. Source material: PBMCs. These receptors were taken from a human donor in good health (CMV status not recorded). Some clones in this sample may be carry-over from other donors' samples. The conserved cysteine and the conserved F or W are not part of the CDR3 here. Fields, in order: J gene, V gene, CDR3 protein.

TRBJ2-1	TRBV7-2	ASSLGSRGRYPRGNEQF
TRBJ2-6	TRBV6-1	ASSWTSGANVLT
TRBJ2-7	TRBV29-1	SVEEATGREQY
TRBJ2-3	TRBV6-5	ASSRGRDTQY
TRBJ1-2	TRBV19	ASRRTGRLSGYT
TRBJ2-5	TRBV10-3	ASGGSQETQY
TRBJ1-5	TRBV6-2/TRBV6-3	ASSYPAPVGTPLSH
TRBJ2-1	TRBV19	ASSIDYGGNEQF
TRBJ1-6	TRBV5-5	ASSPIGTGRVSLH
TRBJ1-1	TRBV20-1	SASLGGGARSEAF
TRBJ1-5	TRBV7-6	ASSLLPRQNNQPQH
TRBJ1-2	TRBV6-2/TRBV6-3	ASSWTRDGYT
TRBJ2-3	TRBV7-2	ASSLGEAGGPTDTQY
TRBJ2-1	TRBV7-8	ASSLRGRGGGFDEQF
TRBJ1-1	TRBV15	ATSPGVNTEAF
TRBJ1-5	TRBV19	ASSIGTRRQGLNQPQH
TRBJ2-3	TRBV29-1	SVGGGDTQY
TRBJ1-6	TRBV7-2	ASSLGRAGNRSPLH
TRBJ2-7	TRBV6-5	ASTPSPSAYEQY
TRBJ1-1	TRBV5-1	ASSLTTVFAEAF
TRBJ1-3	TRBV4-3	ASSQGEGYTIY
TRBJ2-1	TRBV5-5	ASSLVLAGSYNEQF
TRBJ2-3	TRBV12-3/TRBV12-4	ASSYPTNTDTQY
TRBJ1-5	TRBV28	ASSLGGGRSSSNQPQH
TRBJ2-6	TRBV28	ASSSGLTGANVLT